This TCR beta chain is drawn from a study of control samples from healthy donors and cancer patients. The CDR3 is 16 amino acids. CDR1 and CDR2 from the germline V gene are MGHRA and YSYEKL. V trimming: 0 bases; J trimming: 8 bases; junction bases outside the gene matches: 11. Produced via immunoSEQ multiplex PCR; TCRdb's table is partial and in-frame only. The sample includes under 150,000 clones, approximately 86% seen only once; the top ten take around 10%. V and J are TRBV4-1 and TRBJ1-2; 8 nucleotides line up with TRBD1. This clonotype originated in a woman in her twenties or thirties in good health. Sample: blood. CDR3 in DNA: TGCGCCAGCAGCCAAGATGGACAGGGTCCCACGAGGGGCTACACCTTC. Amino acids: CASSQDGQGPTRGYTF.